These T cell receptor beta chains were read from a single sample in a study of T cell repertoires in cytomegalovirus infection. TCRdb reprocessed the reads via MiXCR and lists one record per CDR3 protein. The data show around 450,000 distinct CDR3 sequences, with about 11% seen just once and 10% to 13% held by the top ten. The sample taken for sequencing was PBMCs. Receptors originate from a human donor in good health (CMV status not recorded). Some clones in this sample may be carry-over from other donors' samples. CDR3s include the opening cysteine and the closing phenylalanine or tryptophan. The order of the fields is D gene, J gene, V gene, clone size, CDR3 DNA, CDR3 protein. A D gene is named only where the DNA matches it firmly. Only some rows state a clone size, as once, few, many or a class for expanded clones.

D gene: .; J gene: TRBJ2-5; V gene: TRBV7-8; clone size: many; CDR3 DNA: TGTGCCAGCAGCCCTAGTGGGGCAGAGACCCAGTACTTC; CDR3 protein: CASSPSGAETQYF
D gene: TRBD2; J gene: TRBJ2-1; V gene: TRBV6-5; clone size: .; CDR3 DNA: TGTGCCAGCAGCAACAGGAGGGAGGGGAAGTTCTTC; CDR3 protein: CASSNRREGKFF
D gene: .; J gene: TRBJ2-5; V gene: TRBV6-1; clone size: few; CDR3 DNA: TGTGCCAGCAGTGACTCCGTAGAGACCCAGTACTTC; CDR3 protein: CASSDSVETQYF
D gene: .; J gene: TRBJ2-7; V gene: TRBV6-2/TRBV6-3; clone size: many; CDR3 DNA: TGTGCCAGCAGTTACTGGTCCCCGGGGACCTACGAGCAGTACTTC; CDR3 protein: CASSYWSPGTYEQYF
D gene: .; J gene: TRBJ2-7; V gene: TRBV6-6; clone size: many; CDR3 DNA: TGTGCCAGCTTTTTGGGCCTCGAGCAGTACTTC; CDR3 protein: CASFLGLEQYF
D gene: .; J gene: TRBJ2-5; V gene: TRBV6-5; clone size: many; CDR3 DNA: TGTGCCAGCAGTCCCACTAGAGTGGAGACCCAGTACTTC; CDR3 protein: CASSPTRVETQYF
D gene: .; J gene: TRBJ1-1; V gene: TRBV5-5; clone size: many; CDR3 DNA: TGTGCCAGCATTTCTCTTGGGGGCTTCACTGAAGCTTTCTTT; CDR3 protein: CASISLGGFTEAFF
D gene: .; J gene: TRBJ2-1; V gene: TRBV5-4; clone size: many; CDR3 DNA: TGTGCCAGCAGTCCCGGTGGGCAGGGGGACGGGAGAGAGCAGTTCTTC; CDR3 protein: CASSPGGQGDGREQFF
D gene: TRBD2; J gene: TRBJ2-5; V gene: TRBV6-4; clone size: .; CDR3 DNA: TGTGCCAGCAGTGACCTAGACCGGACTAGCGGGTCTCGGACCCAGTACTTC; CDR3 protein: CASSDLDRTSGSRTQYF
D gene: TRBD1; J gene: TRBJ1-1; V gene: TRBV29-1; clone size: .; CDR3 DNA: TGCAGCGTTCGGGACAGGGTCTCCACATCTGAAGCTTTCTTT; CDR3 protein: CSVRDRVSTSEAFF
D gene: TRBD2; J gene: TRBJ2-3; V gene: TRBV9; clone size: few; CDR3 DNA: TGTGCCAGCAGCGCGCGTAGGAGCGGGGGGCTGGATACGCAGTATTTT; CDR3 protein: CASSARRSGGLDTQYF
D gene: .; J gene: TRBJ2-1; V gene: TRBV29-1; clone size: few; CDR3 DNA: TGCAGCGGATCTACAGGCGATAGCTCCTACAATGAGCAGTTCTTC; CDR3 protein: CSGSTGDSSYNEQFF
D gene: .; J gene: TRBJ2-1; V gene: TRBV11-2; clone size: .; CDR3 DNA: TGTGCCAGCAGCTTAGCCACCGGGACCCGTGAGCAGTTCTTC; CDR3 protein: CASSLATGTREQFF
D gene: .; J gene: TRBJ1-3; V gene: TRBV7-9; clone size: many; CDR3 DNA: TGTGCCAGCATCCCCAAAGACACTGGAAACACCATATATTTT; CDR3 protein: CASIPKDTGNTIYF
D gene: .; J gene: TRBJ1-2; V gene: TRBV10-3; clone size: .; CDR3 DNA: TGTGCCATCAGTGGCCTGGGGGGCGCAGGGACCCTGAAAGGCTATGGCTACACCTTC; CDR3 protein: CAISGLGGAGTLKGYGYTF
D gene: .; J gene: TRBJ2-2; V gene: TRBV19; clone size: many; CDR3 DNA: TGTGCCACCTCAGGGGGGGTTTTCGCCGGGGAGCTGTTTTTT; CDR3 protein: CATSGGVFAGELFF
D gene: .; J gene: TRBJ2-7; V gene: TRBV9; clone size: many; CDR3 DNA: TGTGCCAGCAGCGTAGGGGGTAGAAACTCCTACGAGCAGTACTTC; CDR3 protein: CASSVGGRNSYEQYF
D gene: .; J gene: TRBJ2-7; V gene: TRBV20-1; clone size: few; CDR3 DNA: TGCAGTGCTAGGAACACCTACGAGCAGTACTTC; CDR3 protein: CSARNTYEQYF
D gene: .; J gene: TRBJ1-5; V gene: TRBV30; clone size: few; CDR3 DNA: TGTGCCTGGAGTGTACTCGACAGCGCTCAGCCCCAGCATTTT; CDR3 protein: CAWSVLDSAQPQHF
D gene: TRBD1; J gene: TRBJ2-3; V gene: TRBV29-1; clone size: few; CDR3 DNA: TGCAGCGTTGCCGAGACAGGGGTCACAGATACGCAGTATTTT; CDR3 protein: CSVAETGVTDTQYF
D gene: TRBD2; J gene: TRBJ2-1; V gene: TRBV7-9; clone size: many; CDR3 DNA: TGTGCCAGCAGCTTATTTGAGCGGGGGGCCCTAGAGCAGTTCTTC; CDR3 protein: CASSLFERGALEQFF
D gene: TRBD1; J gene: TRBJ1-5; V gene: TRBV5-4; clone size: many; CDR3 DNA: TGTGCCAGCAGCTGGGGAGGGGGCGGAGGCAATCAGCCCCAGCATTTT; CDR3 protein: CASSWGGGGGNQPQHF
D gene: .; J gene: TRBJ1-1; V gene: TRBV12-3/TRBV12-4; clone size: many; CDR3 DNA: TGTGCCAGCAGTGGTCTCGGCGGCACTGAAGCTTTCTTT; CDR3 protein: CASSGLGGTEAFF
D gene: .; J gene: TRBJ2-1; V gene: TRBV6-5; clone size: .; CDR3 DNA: TGTGCCAGCAGTTACTCTCGGACTACCGAGCAGTTCTTC; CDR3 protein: CASSYSRTTEQFF
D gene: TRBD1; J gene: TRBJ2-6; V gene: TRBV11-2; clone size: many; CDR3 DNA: TGTGCCAGCAGCTCGGGACAGGGCACCGGGGCCAACGTCCTGACTTTC; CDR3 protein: CASSSGQGTGANVLTF
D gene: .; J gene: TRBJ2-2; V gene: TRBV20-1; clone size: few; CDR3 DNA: TGCAGTGCTAGAGCACTAGCTGGCACCGGGGAGCTGTTTTTT; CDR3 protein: CSARALAGTGELFF
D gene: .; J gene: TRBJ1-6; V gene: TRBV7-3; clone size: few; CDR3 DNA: TGTGCCAGCAGCTTAACGGGCAGCTCCTATAATTCACCCCTCCACTTT; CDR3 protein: CASSLTGSSYNSPLHF
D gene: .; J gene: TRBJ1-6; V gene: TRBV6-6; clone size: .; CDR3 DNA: TGTGCCAGCAGTTTGGACGGAGGATCAAGGCCCCTCCACTTT; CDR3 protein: CASSLDGGSRPLHF